What follows are 20 T cell receptor beta chains derived from one specimen sequenced in a study of lymphopenia after photon versus proton radiotherapy. The repertoire was sequenced with immunoSEQ multiplex PCR; TCRdb's copy has only in-frame clones and lacks some. The table has tens of thousands of clones, approximately 88% seen once. Here the sequenced sample was peripheral blood, taken from a patient treated with proton-based radiotherapy. The receptors come from a man between 60 and 70 years old with pancreatic cancer.

The chain combines TRBV20-1 with TRBJ2-1, with no clear D. The CDR3 has 11 amino acids. In germline, CDR1 is DFQATT, CDR2 SNEGSKA (reference sequence). The V and J ends lost 6 bases and 7 bases respectively, with 10 bases between them. CDR3 region: CSAPSRNEQFF. DNA for the CDR3: TGCAGTGCGCCGTCTAGAAATGAGCAGTTCTTC.

V gene TRBV2 combines with J gene TRBJ2-1; 11 bases fit TRBD2. The trim removed 4 bases at V and 6 bases at J, leaving 5 bases unmatched. There are 15 residues in the CDR3. CDR1 and CDR2 from the germline V gene are SNHLY and FYNNEI. CDR3 bases: TGTGCCAGCAGTGTCGGTCTAGCGGGAGGCAATGAGCAGTTCTTC. It specifies CASSVGLAGGNEQFF.

The rearrangement joins TRBV11-2 to TRBJ2-7; TRBD1 is a possible D gene (6 bases). This CDR3 is 16 amino acids long. Germline V CDR1 and CDR2: SGHAT, FQNNGV. V was pared by 5 bases and J by 2 bases, with 19 bases between. CDR3 in DNA: TGTGCCAGCAGCCCACCGGGAACAGGGTATCCCTACGAGCAGTACTTC. Translating it yields CASSPPGTGYPYEQYF.

The rearrangement uses TRBV28 and TRBJ1-5, with TRBD1 matching over 9 bases. This CDR3 has 17 residues. Germline V gene lookup returns CDR1 MDHEN and CDR2 SYDVKM. V lost 0 bases to trimming and J lost 2 bases; unmatched junction nucleotides: 5. In nucleotides, the CDR3 is TGTGCCAGCAGTTTATGGTCACAGGGGGCTGGCAATCAGCCCCAGCATTTT. It is translated as CASSLWSQGAGNQPQHF.

This sequence joins TRBV6-1 and TRBJ1-1; the D gene is possibly TRBD1 (5 bases). The germline V gene encodes CDR1 MNHNS and CDR2 SASEGT. Between the trimmed V and J ends, which lost 8 bases and 1 base, there was a span of 17 bases. The CDR3 is 15 amino acids. CDR3 in DNA: TGTGCCAGCCGTAAATATACAGGCCCGAACACTGAAGCTTTCTTT. This translates into CASRKYTGPNTEAFF.

The chain joins TRBV5-6 to TRBJ2-4; 7 positions match TRBD1. The CDR3 runs 16 residues. The trim removed 2 bases at V and 0 bases at J, leaving 5 bases unmatched. Germline assignment: CDR1 SGHDT and CDR2 YYEEEE. The CDR3 protein is CASSFRTGLAKNIQYF. The CDR3 region has the DNA TGTGCCAGCAGCTTCCGGACAGGCCTAGCCAAAAACATTCAGTACTTC.

In DNA form, the CDR3 reads TGTGCCAGCAGCATCTCACAAAGTCGGGCCAACGTCCTGACTTTC. Its protein product is CASSISQSRANVLTF. The chain joins TRBV7-6 to TRBJ2-6, with no clear D. This CDR3 comprises 15 residues. Trimming cost V 5 bases and J 5 bases, with 13 bases left between them. From germline, CDR1 is SGHVS and CDR2 FNYEAQ. Drawing the rest from reference TRBV7-6 and TRBJ2-6, the complete variable domain is GAGVSQSPRYKVTKRGQDVALRCDPISGHVSLYWYRQALGQGPEFLTYFNYEAQQDKSGLPNDRFSAERPEGSISTLTIQRTEQRDSAMYRCASSISQSRANVLTFGAGSRLTVL.

The chain carries TRBV6-1 and TRBJ1-3, with D possibly matching TRBD1 (5 bases). The germline gives CDR1 MNHNS, CDR2 SASEGT. The CDR3 spans 14 residues. Trimming removed 6 bases at V and 1 base at J, with 10 bases between. The CDR3 sequence: CASRTTASGNTIYF. The CDR3 coding sequence is TGTGCCAGCAGAACGACAGCATCTGGAAACACCATATATTTT.

In this sample, this clone turned up a few times. The rearrangement links TRBV27 to TRBJ1-2, with 9 bases identical to TRBD1. V lost 3 bases, J lost 4 bases, and 9 bases stayed unmatched. Germline-derived CDR1 and CDR2 are MNHEY and SMNVEV (reference sequence). The CDR3 is 16 amino acids. CDR3 in amino acids: CASSLSGQGIPYGYTF. The CDR3 DNA reads as TGTGCCAGCAGTTTGTCCGGACAGGGGATTCCCTATGGCTACACCTTC.

The rearrangement links TRBV6-5 to TRBJ2-4, with 7 bases matching TRBD1. The germline V gene encodes CDR1 MNHEY and CDR2 SVGAGI. The J segment lost 6 bases and the V segment lost 4 bases, leaving 6 bases of the junction unmatched. The CDR3 runs 14 residues. CDR3 amino acids: CASSSRGRGNIQYF. CDR3 coding DNA: TGTGCCAGCAGTTCTAGGGGGCGCGGAAACATTCAGTACTTC.

The V and J genes are TRBV30 and TRBJ2-5, with 10 bases matching TRBD2. The ends lost 3 bases at V and 2 bases at J; junction bases unmatched: 6. Germline CDR1 reads GTSNPN; CDR2 reads SVGIG (reference sequence). The CDR3 length is 15 residues. The DNA for the CDR3 is TGTGCCTGGAGGGTAGCGGGAGGCGGGCAAGAGACCCAGTACTTC. Amino acids: CAWRVAGGGQETQYF.

In regard to this clone: Germline is not matched at one junction end, which may reflect a read error. This chain uses TRBV2 with TRBJ2-1; D tentatively fits TRBD1 or TRBD2 (5 bases each). The CDR3 has 15 amino acids. Germline CDR1 reads SNHLY; CDR2 reads FYNNEI. The CDR3 region has the DNA TGTGCCAGCATCCGTAGGGACCCCGGCTACGATGAGCAGTTCTTC. Protein product: CASIRRDPGYDEQFF. Complete variable domain (other parts from reference TRBV2 and TRBJ2-1): EPEVTQTPSHQVTQMGQEVILRCVPISNHLYFYWYRQILGQKVEFLVSFYNNEISEKSEIFDDQFSVERPDGSNFTLKIRSTKLEDSAMYFCASIRRDPGYDEQFFGPGTRLTVL.

V and J are TRBV9 and TRBJ1-1, with no clear D. The CDR3 has 14 amino acids. The germline V gene has CDR1 SGDLS and CDR2 YYNGEE. Between the trimmed V and J ends, which lost 1 base and 2 bases, there was a span of 9 bases. The CDR3 reads CASSVRQSNTEAFF. For the CDR3, the DNA is TGTGCCAGCAGCGTAAGGCAGTCCAACACTGAAGCTTTCTTT.

This chain uses TRBV6-5 with TRBJ2-7; 14 bases agree with TRBD2. Per germline, CDR1 MNHEY and CDR2 SVGAGI. J was trimmed by 9 bases and V by 10 bases; bases with no gene match: 14. The CDR3 loop spans 15 amino acids. CDR3 coding DNA: TGTGCCACCAGAGCCCCGGGACTAGCGGGAGCTGCGCAGTACTTC. This translates into CATRAPGLAGAAQYF.

The V and J genes are TRBV30 and TRBJ2-1, with D unresolved. The CDR3 loop spans 11 amino acids. Trimming removed 2 bases from V and 5 bases from J, with 4 bases in between. The germline V gene encodes CDR1 GTSNPN and CDR2 SVGIG (reference sequence). CDR3 nucleotide sequence: TGTGCCTGGAGTTTTGACAATGAGCAGTTCTTC. Translation: CAWSFDNEQFF.

The chain recombines TRBV6-1 with TRBJ1-2; D is uncertain. Germline V gives CDR1 MNHNS, CDR2 SASEGT. CDR3 length: 13 amino acids. V was trimmed by 0 bases and J by 5 bases, leaving 7 bases between them. The CDR3: CASSEARAYGYTF. The DNA of the CDR3 is TGTGCCAGCAGTGAAGCGCGGGCTTATGGCTACACCTTC.

V gene TRBV6-1 combines with J gene TRBJ2-7, with D perhaps matching TRBD1 or TRBD2 (6 bases each). V was clipped by 6 bases and J by 5 bases, with 20 bases between them. Germline V lookup: CDR1 MNHNS, CDR2 SASEGT. This CDR3 spans 15 amino acids. The CDR3 DNA follows: TGTGCCAGCAGAGAGGAGGGGCGCAGGGGCCACGAGCAGTACTTC. It is translated as CASREEGRRGHEQYF.

This sequence joins TRBV7-2 and TRBJ2-2; D may be TRBD2 (6 bases). The germline CDR1 and CDR2 sequences are SGHTA and FQGNSA. V lost 4 bases and J lost 4, with 16 bases in between. This CDR3 contains 16 residues. This CDR3 reads CASSSSRPAGTGELFF. The CDR3 coding sequence is TGTGCCAGCAGCTCTAGCCGCCCAGCGGGCACCGGGGAGCTGTTTTTT.

The genes are TRBV6-5 and TRBJ2-2; D not certain. There are 14 residues in the CDR3. Germline values: CDR1 MNHEY, CDR2 SVGAGI. V was cut by 7 bases and J by 4 bases, with 13 bases left in between. Written as DNA, the CDR3 is TGTGCCAGCAAAATAGGCCCAGCCACCGGGGAGCTGTTTTTT. This encodes CASKIGPATGELFF.

This clone showed up just once. The chain joins TRBV18 to TRBJ2-2; D is ambiguous. CDR3 size: 14 residues. Germline lookup yields CDR1 KGHSH and CDR2 LQKENI. Trimming left V 3 bases short and J 7 bases short, with 12 bases between. CDR3 in amino acids: CASSPRRGGGELFF. The CDR3, as DNA: TGTGCCAGCTCACCGCGCCGAGGCGGCGGGGAGCTGTTTTTT. Combining the CDR3 with reference TRBV18 and TRBJ2-2 gives the whole variable domain NAGVMQNPRHLVRRRGQEARLRCSPMKGHSHVYWYRQLPEEGLKFMVYLQKENIIDESGMPKERFSAEFPKEGPSILRIQQVVRGDSAAYFCASSPRRGGGELFFGEGSRLTVL.